This T cell receptor beta chain was identified in a study of Graves' ophthalmopathy and Graves' hyperthyroidism. Amplification targeted the TCR beta CDR3 regions, with RNA transcripts as the source material. Amplification began with first-round RT-PCR using HTBI primers, then second-round multiplex PCR was performed. TCRdb re-called the multiplex PCR reads with MiXCR, one entry per CDR3 protein. In the table there are about 240,000 distinct CDR3 sequences, around 45% of which are singletons. Moderately to severely active ophthalmopathy under 3 months, CAS at least 3, NOSPECS at least 4. The sequence came from an adult man with Graves' ophthalmopathy. The specimen sequenced was peripheral blood.

CDR3 region: CASSQEGTTGAEQYF. The CDR3 DNA reads as TGCGCCAGCAGCCAAGAAGGGACCACCGGGGCCGAGCAGTACTTC. V and J are TRBV4-1 and TRBJ2-7; the D gene could be TRBD1 or TRBD2 (5 bases each). This CDR3 comprises 15 residues. CDR1 and CDR2 from the germline V gene are MGHRA and YSYEKL. Trimming pared 0 bases from V and 6 bases from J, leaving 15 bases between.